The 5 T cell receptor beta chains below come from one sample, sequenced in a study of cytomegalovirus exposure and HLA in healthy donors. The data were produced by immunoSEQ multiplex PCR, yet TCRdb's version contains in-frame clones alone and is incomplete. Here the sample spans 50,000 to 65,000 clones, around 93% being singletons. Sequenced input: PBMCs. These receptors came from a woman aged 18-29 years in good health and CMV-seropositive.

The V call is TRBV28, the J call TRBJ1-4, with 7 positions matching TRBD1. Germline lookup yields CDR1 MDHEN and CDR2 SYDVKM. This CDR3 has 14 amino acids. Unmatched junction bases numbered 8, after V lost 5 bases and J lost 8 bases. The CDR3 nucleotides are TGTGCCAGCAGTCAAAGGGGGCGGGTAGAAAAACTGTTTTTT. It is translated as CASSQRGRVEKLFF. The full variable domain, its missing parts supplied by reference TRBV28 and TRBJ1-4, is DVKVTQSSRYLVKRTGEKVFLECVQDMDHENMFWYRQDPGLGLRLIYFSYDVKMKEKGDIPEGYSVSREKKERFSLILESASTNQTSMYLCASSQRGRVEKLFFGSGTQLSVL.

This chain joins TRBV6-1 and TRBJ2-2; D remains ambiguous. The V gene lost 3 bases and the J gene lost 7 bases, with 18 bases spanning the gap. Germline CDR1 MNHNS, CDR2 SASEGT. The CDR3 spans 16 residues. This CDR3 is CASSDRLVIGFGELFF. Here the CDR3 DNA reads TGTGCCAGCAGTGACCGGCTAGTTATTGGGTTCGGGGAGCTGTTTTTT.

The rearrangement links TRBV5-1 to TRBJ1-6; 9 bases agree with TRBD1. The CDR3 covers 17 residues. The V segment lost 3 bases and the J segment 6 bases; nucleotides outside the gene matches: 10. CDR1 and CDR2 from the germline V gene are SGHRS and YFSETQ. The CDR3 bases are TGCGCCAGCAGCTCCTCGGACAGGGGAAGTTCTAATTCACCCCTCCACTTT. Encoded protein: CASSSSDRGSSNSPLHF.

The CDR3 DNA follows: TGTGCCTGGAGTGTACGACAGGGCCATACGCAGTATTTT. It codes for CAWSVRQGHTQYF. The V gene is TRBV30, the J gene TRBJ2-3; 7 bases line up with TRBD1. Germline V gives CDR1 GTSNPN, CDR2 SVGIG (reference sequence). CDR3 length equals 13 residues. V shed 0 bases and J 7 bases; nucleotides not matched to a gene: 4.

This clone has just one count. This chain uses TRBV6-5 with TRBJ1-1, with 10 bases that match TRBD1. The CDR3 has 14 residues. V shed 6 bases, J shed 9 bases, and the junction held 10 bases outside the gene matches. Germline assignment: CDR1 MNHEY and CDR2 SVGAGI. CDR3 DNA sequence: TGTGCCAGCAGGAGACAGGGGGCGGCCTTTCAAGCTTTCTTT. Amino acid sequence: CASRRQGAAFQAFF.